The rows below give T cell receptor beta chains drawn from one sample of a study of regulatory and conventional T cells in RAG deficiency. The protocol was immunoSEQ multiplex PCR, while the TCRdb copy is restricted to in-frame clones and leaves out a portion. The table has fewer than 35,000 clones, more than 80% seen once. A further study also used this sample, focusing on regulatory T cells.

The sequencing input was CD8+ T cells sorted from blood. The receptors were gathered from a human donor in good health. CDR3s leave out the opening cysteine and the closing phenylalanine or tryptophan.

v_call: TRBV2; j_call: TRBJ2-5; cdr3_aa: ASSDPDREETQY
v_call: TRBV14; j_call: TRBJ2-1; cdr3_aa: ASSLTGTSGYNEQF
v_call: TRBV27; j_call: TRBJ2-1; cdr3_aa: ASSLVWPSGGTNNEQF
v_call: TRBV7-3; j_call: TRBJ2-1; cdr3_aa: ASSSTGGKEQF
v_call: TRBV9; j_call: TRBJ1-6; cdr3_aa: ASSVGGSYNSPLH
v_call: TRBV4-1; j_call: TRBJ2-1; cdr3_aa: AGSHQGYYNEQF
v_call: TRBV19; j_call: TRBJ2-7; cdr3_aa: ASSISESYEQY
v_call: TRBV28; j_call: TRBJ2-7; cdr3_aa: AGSSPDRAYEQY
v_call: TRBV11-2; j_call: TRBJ1-1; cdr3_aa: ASSLTGEGEAF
v_call: TRBV6-6; j_call: TRBJ2-1; cdr3_aa: ASSPDFNEQF
v_call: TRBV7-2; j_call: TRBJ1-6; cdr3_aa: ASSRYLSVENSPLH
v_call: TRBV14; j_call: TRBJ2-3; cdr3_aa: ASSQGRNTQY
v_call: TRBV4-3; j_call: TRBJ2-1; cdr3_aa: ASSQDEGEQF
v_call: TRBV6-1; j_call: TRBJ1-5; cdr3_aa: ASSTGTGYQPQH
v_call: TRBV6-1; j_call: TRBJ1-1; cdr3_aa: ASSEGTGLNTEAF
v_call: TRBV10-3; j_call: TRBJ1-1; cdr3_aa: AISESAVGDYTEAF
v_call: TRBV11-3; j_call: TRBJ2-2; cdr3_aa: ASSLVFTGYTGELF
v_call: TRBV6-5; j_call: TRBJ2-7; cdr3_aa: ASSPRGANEQY
v_call: TRBV9; j_call: TRBJ2-7; cdr3_aa: ASSVDDEIYEQY
v_call: TRBV6-1; j_call: TRBJ1-5; cdr3_aa: ASSEWQGNQPQH
v_call: TRBV5-4; j_call: TRBJ2-1; cdr3_aa: ASSLSSGGTIYNEQF
v_call: TRBV5-1; j_call: TRBJ2-2; cdr3_aa: ASSLRDREDTGELL
v_call: TRBV6-6; j_call: TRBJ2-7; cdr3_aa: ASSPSGYEQY
v_call: TRBV27; j_call: TRBJ2-3; cdr3_aa: ASSSPGHGATDTQY
v_call: TRBV9; j_call: TRBJ1-1; cdr3_aa: ASSVGEGSTEAF
v_call: TRBV27; j_call: TRBJ2-5; cdr3_aa: ASSFLGTQY
v_call: TRBV4-1; j_call: TRBJ2-1; cdr3_aa: ASSQGAGTSGGYNEQF
v_call: TRBV7-3; j_call: TRBJ1-2; cdr3_aa: ASSPVTFTNYGYT
v_call: TRBV5-5; j_call: TRBJ2-7; cdr3_aa: ASSSGGLSLYEQY
v_call: TRBV28; j_call: TRBJ2-7; cdr3_aa: ASSFPPGQGAYEQY
v_call: TRBV11-2; j_call: TRBJ2-7; cdr3_aa: ASSFGGRIYEQY
v_call: TRBV5-4; j_call: TRBJ2-2; cdr3_aa: ASKGPVGTGELF
v_call: TRBV4-2; j_call: .; cdr3_aa: ASSQTPGTSAYEQY
v_call: TRBV27; j_call: TRBJ2-7; cdr3_aa: ASSPQTDYEQY
v_call: TRBV29-1; j_call: TRBJ2-2; cdr3_aa: SVDGTGENTGELF
v_call: TRBV7-9; j_call: TRBJ1-6; cdr3_aa: ASSLPDRDSPLH
v_call: TRBV7-6; j_call: TRBJ2-7; cdr3_aa: ASSFRTGDNEQY
v_call: TRBV30; j_call: TRBJ2-7; cdr3_aa: AWSAQGYEQY
v_call: TRBV29-1; j_call: TRBJ1-1; cdr3_aa: SKDWRF
v_call: TRBV6-5; j_call: TRBJ2-1; cdr3_aa: ASKIGQGTGEQF
v_call: TRBV5-1; j_call: TRBJ1-4; cdr3_aa: ASSLGERVGTGVGEKLF
v_call: TRBV12-5; j_call: TRBJ1-2; cdr3_aa: ASGLVPAGEGYT
v_call: TRBV7-9; j_call: TRBJ2-7; cdr3_aa: ASSLGGGAQWEQY
v_call: TRBV11-2; j_call: TRBJ2-3; cdr3_aa: ASSLLSTDTQY
v_call: TRBV7-9; j_call: TRBJ1-1; cdr3_aa: ASSLARSNTEAF
v_call: TRBV19; j_call: TRBJ2-3; cdr3_aa: ASSPGGPDTQY
v_call: TRBV4-1; j_call: TRBJ2-7; cdr3_aa: ASSQDVEELYEQY
v_call: TRBV7-9; j_call: TRBJ2-7; cdr3_aa: ASSLAVPGQGYYEQY
v_call: TRBV5-8; j_call: TRBJ1-2; cdr3_aa: ASSGQEGYGYT
v_call: TRBV7-9; j_call: TRBJ2-7; cdr3_aa: ASSFPTAGVFSEQY
v_call: TRBV7-8; j_call: TRBJ2-3; cdr3_aa: ASSTSSSTDTQY
v_call: TRBV19; j_call: TRBJ1-1; cdr3_aa: ASSPDRGLGNTEAF
v_call: TRBV11-2; j_call: TRBJ1-1; cdr3_aa: ASSQGTDEAF
v_call: TRBV5-1; j_call: TRBJ2-7; cdr3_aa: ASSLGGEQY